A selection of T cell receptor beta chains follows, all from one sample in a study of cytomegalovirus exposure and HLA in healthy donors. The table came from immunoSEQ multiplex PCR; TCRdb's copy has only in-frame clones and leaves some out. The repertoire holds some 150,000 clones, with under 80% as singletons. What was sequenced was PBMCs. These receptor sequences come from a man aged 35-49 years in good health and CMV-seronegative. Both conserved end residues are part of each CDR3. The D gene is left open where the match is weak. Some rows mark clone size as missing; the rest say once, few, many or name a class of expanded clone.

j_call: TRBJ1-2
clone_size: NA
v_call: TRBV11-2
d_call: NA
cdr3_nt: TGTGCCAGCAGCTTATCCACAGAAAACTATGGCTACACCTTC
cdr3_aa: CASSLSTENYGYTF

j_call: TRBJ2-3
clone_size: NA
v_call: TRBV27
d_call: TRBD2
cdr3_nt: TGTGCCAGCAGTCCCCGGACGGGGGGGGATACGCAGTATTTT
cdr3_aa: CASSPRTGGDTQYF

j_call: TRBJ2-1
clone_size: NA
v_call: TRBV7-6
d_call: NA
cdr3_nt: TGTGCCAGCAGGTCTAGCGCGTACAATGAGCAGTTCTTC
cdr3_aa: CASRSSAYNEQFF

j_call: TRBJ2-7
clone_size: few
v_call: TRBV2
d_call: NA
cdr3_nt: TGTGCCAGCAGTAGCAATGCACTCGCCTCCGAGCAGTACTTC
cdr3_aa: CASSSNALASEQYF

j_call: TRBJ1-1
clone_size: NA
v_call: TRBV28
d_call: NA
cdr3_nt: TGTGCCAGCAGTTCAGGGAGGTGGAACACTGAAGCTTTCTTT
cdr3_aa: CASSSGRWNTEAFF

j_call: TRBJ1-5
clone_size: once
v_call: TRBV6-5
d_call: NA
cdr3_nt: TGTGCCAGCAGTTACTCGACAGGTCCGCCCCAGCATTTT
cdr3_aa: CASSYSTGPPQHF

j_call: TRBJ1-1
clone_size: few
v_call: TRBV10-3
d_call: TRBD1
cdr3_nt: TGTGCCATCAGCGGGACAGGGGGCTGGATGAACACTGAAGCTTTCTTT
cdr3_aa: CAISGTGGWMNTEAFF

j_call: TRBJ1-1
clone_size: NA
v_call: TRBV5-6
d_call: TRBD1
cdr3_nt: TGTGCCAGCAGTAAACAGGGGTTTGAAGCTTTCTTT
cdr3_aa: CASSKQGFEAFF

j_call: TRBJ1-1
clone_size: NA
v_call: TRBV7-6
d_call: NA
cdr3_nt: TGTGCCAGCAGCATCCCCCCCGGGGTGGCTTTCTTT
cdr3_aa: CASSIPPGVAFF

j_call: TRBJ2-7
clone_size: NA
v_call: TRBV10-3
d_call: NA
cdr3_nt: TGTGCCATCACCTCGGACTCGGGCGAGCAGTACTTC
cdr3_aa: CAITSDSGEQYF

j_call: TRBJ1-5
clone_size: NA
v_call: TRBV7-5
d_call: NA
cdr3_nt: TGTGCCAGAGGGGGAGACAGGAATGATAGCAATCAGCCCCAGCATTTT
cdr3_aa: CARGGDRNDSNQPQHF

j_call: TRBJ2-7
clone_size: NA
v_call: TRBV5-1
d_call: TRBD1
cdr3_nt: TGCGCCAGCAGCTCCCGACAGGGGTCGGAATCCTACGAGCAGTACTTC
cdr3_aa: CASSSRQGSESYEQYF

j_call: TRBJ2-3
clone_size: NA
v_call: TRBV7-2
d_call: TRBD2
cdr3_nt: TGTGCCAGCAGCTGGAGCGGGGGAAGTACAGATACGCAGTATTTT
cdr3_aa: CASSWSGGSTDTQYF

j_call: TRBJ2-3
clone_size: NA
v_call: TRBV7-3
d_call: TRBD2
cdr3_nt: TGTGCCAGCAGCTTGCTAGCGGGGGAAGATACGCAGTATTTT
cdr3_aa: CASSLLAGEDTQYF

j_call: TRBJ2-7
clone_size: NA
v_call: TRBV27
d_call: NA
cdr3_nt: TGTGCCAGCAGAGAGACTAGGGGCTCCTACGAGCAGTACTTC
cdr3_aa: CASRETRGSYEQYF

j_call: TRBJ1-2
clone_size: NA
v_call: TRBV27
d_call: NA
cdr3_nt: TGTGCCAGCAGTCCGCGGCCCCCAATGGGCTACACCTTC
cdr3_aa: CASSPRPPMGYTF

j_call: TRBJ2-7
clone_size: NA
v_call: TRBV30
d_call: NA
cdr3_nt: TGTGCCTGGAGGGTAGCGACGGAGCAATACGAGCAGTACTTC
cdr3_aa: CAWRVATEQYEQYF

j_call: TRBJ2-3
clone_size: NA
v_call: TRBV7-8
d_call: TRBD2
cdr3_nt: TGTGCCAGCAGCGCCTTGCCCCGACTAGCGGGGGGTAGCACAGATACGCAGTATTTT
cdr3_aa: CASSALPRLAGGSTDTQYF

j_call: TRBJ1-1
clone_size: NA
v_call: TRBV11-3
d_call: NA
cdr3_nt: TGTGCCAGCAGTCCTCGGGGGGACACTGAAGCTTTCTTT
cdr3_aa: CASSPRGDTEAFF

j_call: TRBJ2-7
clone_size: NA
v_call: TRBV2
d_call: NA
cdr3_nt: TGTGCCAGCAGTGAAACAGCGGGCTACGAGCAGTACTTC
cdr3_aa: CASSETAGYEQYF

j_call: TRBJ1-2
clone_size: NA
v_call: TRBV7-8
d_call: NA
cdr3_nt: TGTGCCAGCAGCCACTCGCCTGATTATGGCTACACCTTC
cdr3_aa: CASSHSPDYGYTF

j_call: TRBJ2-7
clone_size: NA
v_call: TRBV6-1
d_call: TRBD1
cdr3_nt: TGTGCCAGCAGTGAAGGCCGACAGGGGACTGAGTACTTC
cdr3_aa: CASSEGRQGTEYF